The entry below describes one T cell receptor beta chain. Its antigen remains unidentified. These data are taken from a study of cytomegalovirus exposure and HLA in healthy donors. Findings and limits, study-wide: Researchers reported that three CMV-associated chains were confirmed in vitro as CMV antigen-specific. V- and J-gene trimming in TCR beta was tied to a missense DCLRE1C variant by an analysis performed later. One later analysis reportedly identified an Asian-associated ancestry cluster that showed fewer N-insertions than the roughly 720-donor mean. Links to common viral pathogens appeared, in a later analysis, for several of the most significant clusters.

CDR3 length: 14 residues. V shed 3 bases and J shed 0 bases, with 9 bases lying between them. Looked up from germline, CDR1 is SEHNR and CDR2 is FQNEAQ (reference sequence). The PCR employed 60 Vbeta primers together with 13 Jbeta primers. Generated by immunoSEQ multiplex PCR, the TCRdb table keeps only in-frame clones and is missing some. The table lists around 140,000 clones, 88% of them singletons. What was sequenced was PBMCs. This TCR was sampled from a woman aged 35 to 49 in good health and CMV-seronegative. The gene calls are TRBV7-9 and TRBJ2-7, with D possibly TRBD2 on 6 matching bases. This chain's CDR3 is CASSFAGSSYEQYF. The CDR3 region has the DNA TGTGCCAGCAGCTTTGCGGGAAGCTCCTACGAGCAGTACTTC.